This TCR beta chain was documented in a study of cytomegalovirus exposure and HLA in healthy donors. With 60 Vbeta and 13 Jbeta primers, the PCR was carried out. TCRdb's copy holds only in-frame clones and misses some; the assay was immunoSEQ multiplex PCR. The sample holds around 150,000 clones, around 66% seen once. Overall study findings and caveats: Reportedly, diagnosis of cytomegalovirus status by the classifier showed high specificity and sensitivity. In a later analysis, TCR beta V- and J-gene trimming showed a link to a missense DCLRE1C variant.

About this clone itself: Its target is unknown.

The CDR3 loop spans 15 amino acids. CDR1 and CDR2 (germline): SGHDN, FVKESK. Unmatched junction bases numbered 5, after V lost 3 bases and J lost 3 bases. The receptor's source is a woman aged 55-69 years in good health and CMV-seronegative. The sample consisted of PBMCs. The J gene is TRBJ2-7, the V gene TRBV14; 10 positions match TRBD1. The CDR3 DNA reads TGTGCCAGCAGCCACCCGGGACAGGGGATCTACGAGCAGTACTTC. The encoded protein is CASSHPGQGIYEQYF. Full variable domain (outside the CDR3, taken from reference TRBV14 and TRBJ2-7): EAGVTQFPSHSVIEKGQTVTLRCDPISGHDNLYWYRRVMGKEIKFLLHFVKESKQDESGMPNNRFLAERTGGTYSTLKVQPAELEDSGVYFCASSHPGQGIYEQYFGPGTRLTVT.